Below are 21 T cell receptor beta chains sequenced from a single sample in a study of T-cell memory formation after mild COVID-19. One entry per CDR3 protein results from TCRdb running MiXCR on the 5' RACE reads. Of over 150,000 distinct CDR3 sequences in the sample, approximately 17% were seen once. The specimen sequenced was PBMCs or a T cell subset sorted from them (not recorded which). These receptors were taken from a man between 18 and 29 years old who had mild COVID-19 (a few samples of this study predate the infection). Cell type and time point are not known.

This clonotype was found a few times. The V and J genes are TRBV7-3 and TRBJ2-5; D uncertain. V dropped 5 bases and J dropped 7 bases, with 14 bases sitting between them. CDR1 and CDR2 (germline): SGHTA, FQGTGA. This CDR3 is 13 amino acids long. CDR3 sequence (DNA): TGTGCCAGCAGCCCGAGCCCGGTGGGGACCCAGTACTTC. The encoded protein is CASSPSPVGTQYF.

V usage is TRBV5-1 and J usage is TRBJ1-6, with 11 nucleotides matching TRBD1. Per germline, CDR1 SGHRS and CDR2 YFSETQ. The CDR3 runs 15 residues. V was pared by 2 bases and J by 8 bases, with 3 bases of the junction left unmatched. Written as DNA, the CDR3 is TGCGCCAGCAGCTTTAAGGGACAGGGGGATTCACCCCTCCACTTT. Translated: CASSFKGQGDSPLHF. Filled out from reference TRBV5-1 and TRBJ1-6, the complete variable domain reads KAGVTQTPRYLIKTRGQQVTLSCSPISGHRSVSWYQQTPGQGLQFLFEYFSETQRNKGNFPGRFSGRQFSNSRSEMNVSTLELGDSALYLCASSFKGQGDSPLHFGNGTRLTVT.

The chain uses TRBV6-5 and TRBJ1-1, with D possibly being TRBD1 (6 bases). Germline V gives CDR1 MNHEY, CDR2 SVGAGI. V was clipped by 8 bases and J by 4 bases, with 11 bases between them. The CDR3 is 12 residues long. This chain's CDR3 is CASGQGPTEAFF. The CDR3 DNA follows: TGTGCCAGCGGGCAGGGGCCCACTGAAGCTTTCTTT.

The chain couples TRBV5-1 to TRBJ2-6; D gene unclear. Germline V gives CDR1 SGHRS, CDR2 YFSETQ. This CDR3 has 16 residues. Trimming removed 4 bases at V and 0 bases at J, with 11 bases between. The CDR3 DNA sequence: TGCGCCAGCAGCCAGGCTGGCGTCTCTGGGGCCAACGTCCTGACTTTC. It is translated as CASSQAGVSGANVLTF.

This clonotype was counted between two and nine times. The chain uses TRBV20-1 and TRBJ2-5; D unresolved. Trimming removed 1 base from V and 5 bases from J, with 11 bases in between. Germline values: CDR1 DFQATT, CDR2 SNEGSKA (reference sequence). This CDR3 spans 13 amino acids. DNA for the CDR3: TGCAGTGCTAGAGTTGCCCCCCAGGAGACCCAGTACTTC. Translated, it gives CSARVAPQETQYF.

The chain joins TRBV5-1 to TRBJ2-5, with D perhaps assigned TRBD1 or TRBD2 (6 bases each). Trimming left V 4 bases short and J 5 bases short, with 15 bases between. This CDR3 comprises 14 residues. Germline loops: CDR1 SGHRS, CDR2 YFSETQ. CDR3 loop: CASSPLGGRETQYF. Here the CDR3 DNA reads TGCGCCAGCAGCCCTCTGGGGGGCCGGGAGACCCAGTACTTC.

This clonotype came up a few times. This chain joins TRBV4-1 and TRBJ2-7; TRBD1 aligns across 12 bases. V trimming: 4 bases; J trimming: 3 bases; junction bases outside the gene matches: 4. CDR1 MGHRA and CDR2 YSYEKL come from the germline V gene. The CDR3 has 15 amino acids. CDR3 sequence reads: CASSLRDRGLYEQYF. For the CDR3, the DNA is TGCGCCAGCAGCCTCCGGGACAGGGGGCTCTACGAGCAGTACTTC.

This clonotype was seen repeatedly, ten times or more. V gene TRBV16 combines with J gene TRBJ1-1; D gene unclear. This CDR3 region has 13 residues. Germline-derived CDR1 and CDR2 are KGHSY and FQNENV. The V and J ends lost 2 bases and 0 bases respectively, with 4 bases between them. CDR3 in DNA: TGTGCCAGCAGCCAAACCTTGAACACTGAAGCTTTCTTT. Amino acids: CASSQTLNTEAFF.

V is TRBV24-1 and J is TRBJ1-1; perhaps TRBD1 as D (6 bases). V lost 5 bases and J 5 bases, leaving 11 bases between the germline ends. The CDR3 totals 13 residues. Looked up from germline, CDR1 is KGHDR and CDR2 is SFDVKD. CDR3 sequence: CATSAGAYTEAFF. CDR3 nucleotides: TGTGCCACCAGTGCAGGGGCGTATACTGAAGCTTTCTTT.

This clonotype was found once. The chain links TRBV20-1 to TRBJ2-3, with D possibly matching TRBD1 (6 bases). The V and J ends lost 2 bases and 2 bases respectively, with 14 bases between them. Germline CDR1 and CDR2: DFQATT and SNEGSKA (reference sequence). The CDR3 consists of 15 residues. CDR3 in amino acids: CSARKTGHYTDTQYF. Here the CDR3 DNA reads TGCAGTGCTAGAAAGACAGGACACTACACAGATACGCAGTATTTT.

Ten or more counts support this clonotype. The chain's CDR3 is CASSQVTGMNTEAFF. In DNA form, the CDR3 reads TGCGCCAGCAGCCAAGTTACAGGGATGAACACTGAAGCTTTCTTT. The J gene is TRBJ1-1, the V gene TRBV4-1, with D tentatively TRBD1 (6 bases). Trimming cost V 1 base and J 0 bases, with 9 bases left between them. The CDR3 extends over 15 amino acids. Germline V gene sequence: CDR1 MGHRA, CDR2 YSYEKL.

This clonotype was seen more than once but under ten times. This sequence joins TRBV6-5 and TRBJ1-5; D may be TRBD1 (6 bases). Germline CDR1 reads MNHEY; CDR2 reads SVGAGI. The CDR3 consists of 15 residues. The V end was cut by 5 bases, the J end by 3 bases, with 14 bases between. The CDR3 loop is CASSQHRVPNQPQHF. The CDR3 region has the DNA TGTGCCAGCAGTCAACACAGGGTACCCAATCAGCCCCAGCATTTT.

In DNA form, the CDR3 reads TGTGCCAGCAGTCCCTTGACGGGGGCAGGCTACACCTTC. Translated, it gives CASSPLTGAGYTF. The V gene is TRBV12-3 or TRBV12-4, the J gene TRBJ1-2; a possible D gene is TRBD1 (6 bases). The V and J ends lost 5 bases and 8 bases respectively, with 15 bases between them. The CDR3 covers 13 residues.

The genes are TRBV5-5 and TRBJ2-2; D is ambiguous. V gave up 2 bases and J gave up 4 bases, with 9 bases separating them. Looked up from germline, CDR1 is SGHKS and CDR2 is YYEKEE (reference sequence). This CDR3 comprises 14 residues. As DNA, the CDR3 is TGTGCCAGCAGCTTACGGGCGAGCACCGGGGAGCTGTTTTTT. Protein: CASSLRASTGELFF. The full variable domain, with the rest looked up from reference TRBV5-5 and TRBJ2-2, is DAGVTQSPTHLIKTRGQQVTLRCSPISGHKSVSWYQQVLGQGPQFIFQYYEKEERGRGNFPDRFSARQFPNYSSELNVNALLLGDSALYLCASSLRASTGELFFGEGSRLTVL.

The V call is TRBV28, the J call TRBJ2-7; D is uncertain. This CDR3 is 12 amino acids long. V was cut by 3 bases and J by 1 base, with 4 bases left in between. The germline CDR1 and CDR2 sequences are MDHEN and SYDVKM. In nucleotides, the CDR3 is TGTGCCAGCAGTTTTAATTCCTACGAGCAGTACGTC. This codes for CASSFNSYEQYV.

This chain links TRBV10-2 with TRBJ2-6; 10 bases map to TRBD1. Trimming removed 3 bases from V and 4 bases from J; junction bases left unmatched: 12. CDR1 is WSHSY, CDR2 SAAADI, per germline. CDR3 length: 19 residues. The DNA of the CDR3 is TGCGCCAGCAGTGATACCGGGACAGGGGTATCCCGCGGGGCCAACGTCCTGACTTTC. Translating it yields CASSDTGTGVSRGANVLTF.

This clonotype was observed at least ten times. The chain uses TRBV5-1 and TRBJ1-1; no definite D call. V shed 3 bases and J shed 3 bases, with 12 bases lying between them. Looked up from germline, CDR1 is SGHRS and CDR2 is YFSETQ. This CDR3 is built from 14 residues. The CDR3 DNA is TGCGCCAGCAGCTGGGGAGGAGCGGACACTGAAGCTTTCTTT. Translated, it gives CASSWGGADTEAFF.

This clonotype has more than one count but fewer than ten. V is TRBV7-3 and J is TRBJ2-1; maybe TRBD2 (5 bases). Germline loops: CDR1 SGHTA, CDR2 FQGTGA. Trimming left V 5 bases short and J 2 bases short, with 13 bases between. The CDR3 is 15 residues long. This CDR3 is CASSLAPGTYNEQFF. DNA of the CDR3: TGTGCCAGCAGCCTCGCGCCGGGGACCTACAATGAGCAGTTCTTC. The variable domain in full, completed from reference TRBV7-3 and TRBJ2-1, reads GAGVSQTPSNKVTEKGKYVELRCDPISGHTALYWYRQSLGQGPEFLIYFQGTGAADDSGLPNDRFFAVRPEGSVSTLKIQRTERGDSAVYLCASSLAPGTYNEQFFGPGTRLTVL.

The genes are TRBV7-2 and TRBJ2-5, with TRBD2 matching over 7 bases. Losses at the gene ends were 8 bases for V and 5 bases for J; bases not matched to a gene: 14. This CDR3 comprises 15 residues. Germline values: CDR1 SGHTA, CDR2 FQGNSA. CDR3 protein: CASSSRLAVGETQYF. The CDR3 nucleotides read TGTGCCAGCTCCTCGAGGCTAGCGGTGGGGGAGACCCAGTACTTC.

The V call is TRBV5-1, the J call TRBJ1-1; D is unclear. CDR1 is SGHRS, CDR2 YFSETQ, per germline. Trimming stripped 2 bases from V and 3 bases from J, with 17 bases between. This CDR3 spans 16 amino acids. As DNA, the CDR3 is TGCGCCAGCAGCTTAGGATATCGTCGCAAAGACACTGAAGCTTTCTTT. It encodes CASSLGYRRKDTEAFF.

This clonotype occurred many times. The rearrangement uses TRBV5-6 and TRBJ1-5, with D uncertain. CDR3 length equals 13 residues. Germline lookup yields CDR1 SGHDT and CDR2 YYEEEE. Trimming took off 1 base at V and 5 bases at J, with 7 bases between the two ends. This CDR3 reads CASSLSWDQPQHF. CDR3 sequence (DNA): TGTGCCAGCAGCTTGTCCTGGGATCAGCCCCAGCATTTT.